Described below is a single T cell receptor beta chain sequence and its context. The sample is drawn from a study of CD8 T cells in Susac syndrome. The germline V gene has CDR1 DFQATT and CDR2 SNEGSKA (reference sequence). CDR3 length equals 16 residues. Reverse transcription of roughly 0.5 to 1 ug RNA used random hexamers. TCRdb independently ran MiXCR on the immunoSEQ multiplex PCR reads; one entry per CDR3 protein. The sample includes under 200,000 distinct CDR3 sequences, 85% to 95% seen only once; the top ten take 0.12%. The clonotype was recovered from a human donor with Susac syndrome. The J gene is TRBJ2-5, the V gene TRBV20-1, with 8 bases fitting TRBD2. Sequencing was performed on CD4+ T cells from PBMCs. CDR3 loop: CSAFRGSGGPQETQYF. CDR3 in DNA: TGCAGCGCCTTTCGGGGGAGCGGGGGACCTCAAGAGACCCAGTACTTC.